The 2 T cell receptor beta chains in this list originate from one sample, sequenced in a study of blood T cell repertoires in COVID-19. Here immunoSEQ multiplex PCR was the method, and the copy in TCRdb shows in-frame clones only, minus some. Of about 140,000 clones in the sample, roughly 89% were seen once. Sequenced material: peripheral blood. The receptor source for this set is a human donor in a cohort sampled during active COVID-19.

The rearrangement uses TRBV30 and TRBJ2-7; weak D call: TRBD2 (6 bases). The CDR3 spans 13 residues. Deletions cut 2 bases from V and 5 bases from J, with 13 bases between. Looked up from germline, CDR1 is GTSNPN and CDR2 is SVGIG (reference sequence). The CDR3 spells CAWSTDRGDEQYF. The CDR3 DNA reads TGTGCCTGGAGTACTGACCGCGGGGACGAGCAGTACTTC. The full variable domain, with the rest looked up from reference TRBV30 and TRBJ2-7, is SQTIHQWPATLVQPVGSPLSLECTVEGTSNPNLYWYRQAAGRGLQLLFYSVGIGQISSEVPQNLSASRPQDRQFILSSKKLLLSDSGFYLCAWSTDRGDEQYFGPGTRLTVT.

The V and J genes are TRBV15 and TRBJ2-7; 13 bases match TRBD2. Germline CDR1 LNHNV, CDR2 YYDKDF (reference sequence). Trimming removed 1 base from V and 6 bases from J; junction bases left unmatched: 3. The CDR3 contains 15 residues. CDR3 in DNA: TGTGCCACCAGCAGAGGACTAGCGGGAGGAACCGAGCAGTACTTC. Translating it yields CATSRGLAGGTEQYF.